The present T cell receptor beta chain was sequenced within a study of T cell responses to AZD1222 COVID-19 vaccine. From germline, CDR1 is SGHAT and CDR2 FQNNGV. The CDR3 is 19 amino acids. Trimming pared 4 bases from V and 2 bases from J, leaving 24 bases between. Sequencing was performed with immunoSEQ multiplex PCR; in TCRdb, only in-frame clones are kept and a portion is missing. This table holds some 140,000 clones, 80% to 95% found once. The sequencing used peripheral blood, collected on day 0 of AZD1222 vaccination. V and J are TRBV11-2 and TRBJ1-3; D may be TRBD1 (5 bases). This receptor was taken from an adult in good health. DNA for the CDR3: TGTGCCAGCAGCTCCCCCCCCGGGCGCAGGGTGGTCGCTGGAAACACCATATATTTT. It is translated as CASSSPPGRRVVAGNTIYF.